A single sample is the source of the 14 T cell receptor beta chains below, sequenced in a study of OX40 agonist ivuxolimab in advanced cancers. Assay used: immunoSEQ multiplex PCR; TCRdb lists only in-frame clones, some missing. The sample holds tens of thousands of clones; around four fifths are singletons and the top ten take 3.4%. This specimen was CD4+ or CD8+ T cells sorted from blood, taken in a trial of the OX40 agonist ivuxolimab. These receptors were taken from an adult with an advanced solid tumor such as melanoma, head and neck, liver or kidney cancer.

The chain couples TRBV11-2 to TRBJ2-7; D is ambiguous. Germline CDR1 and CDR2: SGHAT and FQNNGV. The CDR3 has 15 amino acids. Trimming pared 2 bases from V and 0 bases from J, leaving 11 bases between. The DNA of the CDR3 is TGTGCCAGCAGCTTATTTGGCGGCGACTCCTACGAGCAGTACTTC. Translated, it gives CASSLFGGDSYEQYF.

This clone was seen a few times. The V gene is TRBV9, the J gene TRBJ1-3; D gene unclear. This CDR3 contains 15 residues. Between the trimmed V and J ends, which lost 0 bases and 0 bases, there was a span of 7 bases. CDR1 is SGDLS, CDR2 YYNGEE, per germline. CDR3 nucleotides: TGTGCCAGCAGCGTAGGGGCGGACTCTGGAAACACCATATATTTT. Its protein product is CASSVGADSGNTIYF.

The sample holds a few counts of this clone. The genes are TRBV19 and TRBJ1-2; D remains ambiguous. V was cut by 3 bases and J by 2 bases, with 7 bases left in between. Germline CDR1 LNHDA, CDR2 SQIVND (reference sequence). This CDR3 has 13 residues. CDR3 in amino acids: CASSISENYGYTF. Written as DNA, the CDR3 is TGTGCCAGTAGTATCTCAGAGAACTATGGCTACACCTTC.

This clone was seen a single time. CDR3 region: CASSLDRGNFNTGELFF. The CDR3 DNA reads TGTGCCAGCAGCTTGGATCGGGGCAACTTCAACACCGGGGAGCTGTTTTTT. The V gene is TRBV5-4, the J gene TRBJ2-2; D could derive from TRBD1 or TRBD2 (5 bases each). Germline V gives CDR1 SGHNT, CDR2 YYREEE (reference sequence). The CDR3 is 17 amino acids. The V and J ends lost 0 bases and 2 bases respectively, with 14 bases between them.

The V and J genes are TRBV6-5 and TRBJ1-1; possibly TRBD1 for D (6 bases). CDR3 length equals 12 residues. Per the germline V gene, CDR1 is MNHEY and CDR2 is SVGAGI. The V end was cut by 10 bases, the J end by 6 bases, with 15 bases between. In DNA form, the CDR3 reads TGTGCCACCAATAGCAGGGGATCTGAAGCTTTCTTT. This gives the protein CATNSRGSEAFF.

The chain uses TRBV7-2 and TRBJ2-3; D not certain. Germline V gene data show CDR1 as SGHTA and CDR2 as FQGNSA. The CDR3 contains 12 residues. V lost 6 bases and J 2 bases, leaving 6 bases between the germline ends. CDR3 bases: TGTGCCAGCAGTTATGACACAGATACGCAGTATTTT. Its protein product is CASSYDTDTQYF. Combining the CDR3 with reference TRBV7-2 and TRBJ2-3 gives the whole variable domain GAGVSQSPSNKVTEKGKDVELRCDPISGHTALYWYRQSLGQGLEFLIYFQGNSAPDKSGLPSDRFSAERTGGSVSTLTIQRTQQEDSAVYLCASSYDTDTQYFGPGTRLTVL.

V is TRBV6-5 and J is TRBJ1-6; TRBD1 might be the D (5 bases). The length of the CDR3 is 15 residues. Trimming cost V 3 bases and J 1 base, with 7 bases left between them. Germline V CDR1 and CDR2: MNHEY, SVGAGI. CDR3 sequence (DNA): TGTGCCAGCAGTTATGGGGGTTCCTATAATTCACCCCTCCACTTT. Protein product: CASSYGGSYNSPLHF.

The chain uses TRBV2 and TRBJ1-3; D possibly corresponds to TRBD1 (5 bases). Germline loops: CDR1 SNHLY, CDR2 FYNNEI. The V and J ends lost 6 bases and 0 bases respectively, with 9 bases between them. This CDR3 comprises 14 residues. The CDR3 here is CASSGTDSGNTIYF. DNA of the CDR3: TGTGCCAGCAGCGGGACGGACTCTGGAAACACCATATATTTT.

Only one count was recorded for this clone. V and J are TRBV6-6 and TRBJ1-5; perhaps TRBD1 as D (6 bases). V shed 7 bases and J shed 3 bases, with 13 bases lying between them. CDR1 is MNHNY, CDR2 SVGAGI, per germline (reference sequence). The CDR3 loop spans 14 amino acids. The CDR3 loop reads CASMRQADNQPQHF. Written as DNA, the CDR3 is TGTGCCAGCATGCGACAGGCCGACAATCAGCCCCAGCATTTT.

The gene calls are TRBV5-1 and TRBJ2-7; D ambiguous. CDR3 size: 14 residues. V was clipped by 7 bases and J by 0 bases, with 14 bases between them. Germline-derived CDR1 and CDR2 are SGHRS and YFSETQ. The CDR3 loop reads CASAPQEYSYEQYF. CDR3 nucleotide sequence: TGCGCCAGCGCTCCCCAGGAATACTCCTACGAGCAGTACTTC.

The rearrangement links TRBV6-1 to TRBJ2-3, with D perhaps matching TRBD1 (6 bases). Per germline, CDR1 MNHNS and CDR2 SASEGT. This CDR3 has 14 residues. V shed 4 bases and J shed 0 bases, with 8 bases lying between them. The CDR3 loop reads CASSVQGSTDTQYF. The CDR3 nucleotides are TGTGCCAGCAGTGTACAGGGAAGCACAGATACGCAGTATTTT.

The CDR3 protein is CASQAGGSSPLHF. The CDR3 coding sequence is TGTGCCAGTCAAGCAGGGGGGAGTTCACCCCTCCACTTT. The V gene is TRBV28, the J gene TRBJ1-6; 7 nucleotides match TRBD1. The junction had 8 bases not matched to a gene; V was cut back by 9 bases and J by 9 bases. This CDR3 has 13 amino acids. The germline gives CDR1 MDHEN, CDR2 SYDVKM.

Details on this clone: An end of the junction does not agree with germline; a read error may underlie this. The rearrangement links TRBV7-7 to TRBJ1-6; TRBD1 is a possible D gene (6 bases). The germline V gene has CDR1 SSHAT and CDR2 FNYEAQ (reference sequence). This CDR3 comprises 17 residues. The CDR3 sequence: CASSFGGHVKQDSPLHF. CDR3 DNA: TGTGCTAGCAGCTTTGGGGGACACGTTAAACAAGATTCACCCCTCCACTTT.

V and J are TRBV28 and TRBJ2-4; D may be TRBD1 (5 bases). Trimming took 5 bases from V and 6 from J, leaving 11 bases between them. Germline V gene data show CDR1 as MDHEN and CDR2 as SYDVKM. The CDR3 extends over 13 amino acids. The CDR3 sequence: CASSTSQGNIQYF. In nucleotides, the CDR3 is TGTGCCAGCAGTACGTCTCAGGGAAACATTCAGTACTTC.